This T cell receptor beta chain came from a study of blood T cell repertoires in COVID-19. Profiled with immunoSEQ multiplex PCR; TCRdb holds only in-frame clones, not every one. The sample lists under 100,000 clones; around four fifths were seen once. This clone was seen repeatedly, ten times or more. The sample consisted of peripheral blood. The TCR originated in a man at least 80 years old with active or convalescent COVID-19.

The CDR3 DNA is TGTGCCAGCGGACAGGGGGGAACCTACGAGCAGTACGTC. It yields the protein CASGQGGTYEQYV. This chain uses TRBV2 with TRBJ2-7; 10 bases fit TRBD1. Germline loops: CDR1 SNHLY, CDR2 FYNNEI. Losses at the gene ends were 8 bases for V and 2 bases for J; bases not matched to a gene: 3. The length of the CDR3 is 13 residues.